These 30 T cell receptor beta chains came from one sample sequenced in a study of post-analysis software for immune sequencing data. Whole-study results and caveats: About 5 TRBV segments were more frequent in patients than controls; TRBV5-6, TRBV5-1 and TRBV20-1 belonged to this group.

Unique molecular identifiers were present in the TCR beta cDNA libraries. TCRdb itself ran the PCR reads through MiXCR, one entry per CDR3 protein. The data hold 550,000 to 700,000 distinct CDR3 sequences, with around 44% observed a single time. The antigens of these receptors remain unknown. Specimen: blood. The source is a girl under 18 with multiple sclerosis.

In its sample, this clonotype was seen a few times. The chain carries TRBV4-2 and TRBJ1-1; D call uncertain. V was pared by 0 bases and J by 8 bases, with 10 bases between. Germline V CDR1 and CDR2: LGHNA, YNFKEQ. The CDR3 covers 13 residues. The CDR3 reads CASSQDYGREAFF. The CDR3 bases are TGTGCCAGCAGCCAAGACTACGGGCGGGAAGCTTTCTTT.

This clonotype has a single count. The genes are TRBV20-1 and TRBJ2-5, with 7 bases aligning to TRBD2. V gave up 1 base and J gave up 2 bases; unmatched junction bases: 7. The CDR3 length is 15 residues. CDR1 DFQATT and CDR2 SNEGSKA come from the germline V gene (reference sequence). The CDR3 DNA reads TGCAGTGCTAGAGTCCAGCGGGGTCATCAAGAGACCCAGTACTTC. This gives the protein CSARVQRGHQETQYF.

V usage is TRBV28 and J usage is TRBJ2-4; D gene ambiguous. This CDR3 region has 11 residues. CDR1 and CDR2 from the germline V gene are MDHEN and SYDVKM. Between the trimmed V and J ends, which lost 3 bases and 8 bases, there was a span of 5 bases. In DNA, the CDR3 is TGTGCCAGCAGTTTTGGGGACATTCAGTACTTC. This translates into CASSFGDIQYF.

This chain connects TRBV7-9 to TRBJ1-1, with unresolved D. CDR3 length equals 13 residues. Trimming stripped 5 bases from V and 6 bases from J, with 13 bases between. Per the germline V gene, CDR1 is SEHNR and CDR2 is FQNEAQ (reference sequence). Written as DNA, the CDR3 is TGTGCCAGCAGCCCGAGTGTTAGCCCTGAAGCTTTCTTT. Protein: CASSPSVSPEAFF. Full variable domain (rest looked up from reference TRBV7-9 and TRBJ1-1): DTGVSQNPRHKITKRGQNVTFRCDPISEHNRLYWYRQTLGQGPEFLTYFQNEAQLEKSRLLSDRFSAERPKGSFSTLEIQRTEQGDSAMYLCASSPSVSPEAFFGQGTRLTVV.

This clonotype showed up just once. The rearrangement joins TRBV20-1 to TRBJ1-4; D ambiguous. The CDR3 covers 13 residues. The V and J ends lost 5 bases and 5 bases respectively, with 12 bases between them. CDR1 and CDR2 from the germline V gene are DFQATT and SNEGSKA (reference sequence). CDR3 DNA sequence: TGCAGTGCTGCTACGGCCCTGAATGAAAAACTGTTTTTT. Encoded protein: CSAATALNEKLFF.

CDR3 bases: TGCGCCAGCAGCCCCACAGGGACCCTACCCGACGAGCAGTACTTC. Translation gives CASSPTGTLPDEQYF. The genes are TRBV5-1 and TRBJ2-7, with D possibly TRBD1 on 6 matching bases. The CDR3 runs 15 residues. V was pared by 4 bases and J by 5 bases, with 19 bases between. Germline lookup yields CDR1 SGHRS and CDR2 YFSETQ.

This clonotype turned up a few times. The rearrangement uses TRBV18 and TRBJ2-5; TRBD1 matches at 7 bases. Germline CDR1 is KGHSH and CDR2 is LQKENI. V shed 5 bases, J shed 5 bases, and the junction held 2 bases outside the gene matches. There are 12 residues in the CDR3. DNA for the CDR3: TGTGCCAGCTCAAAGGGACAGGAGACCCAGTACTTC. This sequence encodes CASSKGQETQYF.

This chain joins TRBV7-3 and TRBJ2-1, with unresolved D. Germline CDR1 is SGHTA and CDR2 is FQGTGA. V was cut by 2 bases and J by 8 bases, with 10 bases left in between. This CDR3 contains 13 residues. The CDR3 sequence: CASSLAPYDEQFF. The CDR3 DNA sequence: TGTGCCAGCAGCTTAGCACCTTACGATGAGCAGTTCTTC.

In DNA form, the CDR3 reads TGCAGCCTTCGGTGGGGGCTCACAGATACGCAGTATTTT. The encoded protein is CSLRWGLTDTQYF. The rearrangement uses TRBV29-1 and TRBJ2-3; a possible D gene is TRBD1 (6 bases). Trimming shortened V by 8 bases and J by 2 bases, and 14 bases separated the two germline ends. The CDR3 spans 13 residues. CDR1 is SQVTM, CDR2 ANQGSEA, per germline.

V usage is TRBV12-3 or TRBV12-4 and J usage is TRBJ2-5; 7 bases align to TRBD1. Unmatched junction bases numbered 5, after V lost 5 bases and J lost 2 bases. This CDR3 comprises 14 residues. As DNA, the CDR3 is TGTGCCAGCAGTCTGGACAGGTGGCAAGAGACCCAGTACTTC. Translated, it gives CASSLDRWQETQYF.

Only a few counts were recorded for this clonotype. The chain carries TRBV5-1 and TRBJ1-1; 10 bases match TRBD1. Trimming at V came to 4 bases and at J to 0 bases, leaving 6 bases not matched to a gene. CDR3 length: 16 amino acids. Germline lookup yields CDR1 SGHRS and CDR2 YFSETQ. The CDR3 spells CASSVGQGSMNTEAFF. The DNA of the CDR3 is TGCGCCAGCAGCGTGGGACAGGGGAGCATGAACACTGAAGCTTTCTTT.

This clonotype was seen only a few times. Here the CDR3 reads CASSEPGTGDGEQYF. Here the CDR3 DNA reads TGTGCCAGCAGCGAACCCGGGACAGGGGATGGCGAGCAGTACTTC. This chain joins TRBV7-9 and TRBJ2-7; 10 nucleotides agree with TRBD1. The V and J ends lost 5 bases and 6 bases, in that order; junction bases with no gene match: 10. This CDR3 is built from 15 residues. Germline-derived CDR1 and CDR2 are SEHNR and FQNEAQ (reference sequence). The entire variable domain, with the rest obtained from reference TRBV7-9 and TRBJ2-7, is as follows: DTGVSQNPRHKITKRGQNVTFRCDPISEHNRLYWYRQTLGQGPEFLTYFQNEAQLEKSRLLSDRFSAERPKGSFSTLEIQRTEQGDSAMYLCASSEPGTGDGEQYFGPGTRLTVT.

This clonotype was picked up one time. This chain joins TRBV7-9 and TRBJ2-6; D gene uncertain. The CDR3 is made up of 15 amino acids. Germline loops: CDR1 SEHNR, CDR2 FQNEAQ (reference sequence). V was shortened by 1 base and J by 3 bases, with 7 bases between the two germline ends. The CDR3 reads CASSLGYGGANVLTF. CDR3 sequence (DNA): TGTGCCAGCAGCTTAGGGTACGGTGGGGCCAACGTCCTGACTTTC.

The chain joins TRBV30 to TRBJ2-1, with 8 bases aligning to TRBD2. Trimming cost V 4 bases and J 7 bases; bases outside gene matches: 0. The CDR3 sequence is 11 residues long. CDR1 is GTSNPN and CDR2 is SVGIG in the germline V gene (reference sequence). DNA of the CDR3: TGTGCCTGGACTAGCGGGAATGAGCAGTTCTTC. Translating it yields CAWTSGNEQFF.

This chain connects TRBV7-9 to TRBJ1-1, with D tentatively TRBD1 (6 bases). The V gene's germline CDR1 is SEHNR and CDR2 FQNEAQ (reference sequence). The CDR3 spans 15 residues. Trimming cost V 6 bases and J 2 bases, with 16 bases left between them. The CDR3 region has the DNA TGTGCCAGCAGGACCAGGGGCCAGCTAAACACTGAAGCTTTCTTT. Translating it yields CASRTRGQLNTEAFF.

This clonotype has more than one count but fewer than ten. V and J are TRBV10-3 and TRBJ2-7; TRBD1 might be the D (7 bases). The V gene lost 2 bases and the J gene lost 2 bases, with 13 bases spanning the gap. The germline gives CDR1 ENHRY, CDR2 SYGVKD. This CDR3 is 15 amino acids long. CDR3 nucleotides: TGTGCCATCAGTGAGGGAGGAGGGGGCCCCTACGAGCAGTACTTC. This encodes CAISEGGGGPYEQYF.

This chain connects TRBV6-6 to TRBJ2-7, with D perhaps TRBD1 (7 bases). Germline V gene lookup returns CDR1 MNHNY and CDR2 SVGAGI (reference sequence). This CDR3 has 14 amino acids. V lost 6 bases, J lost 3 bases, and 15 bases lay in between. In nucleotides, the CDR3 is TGTGCCAGCAGGGAGGGACAGTACTTCTACGAGCAGTACTTC. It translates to CASREGQYFYEQYF.

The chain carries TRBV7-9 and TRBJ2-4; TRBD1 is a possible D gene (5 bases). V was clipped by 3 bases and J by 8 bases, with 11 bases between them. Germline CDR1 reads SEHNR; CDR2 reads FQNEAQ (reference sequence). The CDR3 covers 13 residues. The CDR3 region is CASSLGRDDIQYF. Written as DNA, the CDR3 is TGTGCCAGCAGCTTGGGCAGGGATGACATTCAGTACTTC.

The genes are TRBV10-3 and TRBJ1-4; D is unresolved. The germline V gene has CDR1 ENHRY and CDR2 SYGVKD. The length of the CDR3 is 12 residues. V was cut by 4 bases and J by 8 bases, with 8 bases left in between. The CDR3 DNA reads TGTGCCATCAGTGCGGGGAAGGAAAAACTGTTTTTT. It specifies CAISAGKEKLFF.

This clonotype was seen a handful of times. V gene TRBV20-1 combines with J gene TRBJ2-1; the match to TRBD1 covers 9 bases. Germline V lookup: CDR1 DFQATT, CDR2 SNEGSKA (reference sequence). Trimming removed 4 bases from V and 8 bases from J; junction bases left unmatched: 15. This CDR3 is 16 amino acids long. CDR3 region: CSAISTGTGNEDEQFF. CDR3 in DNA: TGCAGTGCTATCTCTACCGGGACAGGGAACGAGGATGAGCAGTTCTTC.

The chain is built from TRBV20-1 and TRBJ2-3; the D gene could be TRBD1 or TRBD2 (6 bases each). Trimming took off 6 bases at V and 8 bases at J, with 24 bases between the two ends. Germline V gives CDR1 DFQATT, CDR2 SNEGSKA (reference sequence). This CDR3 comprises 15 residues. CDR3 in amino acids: CSASRPTGLGGTQYF. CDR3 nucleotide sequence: TGCAGTGCCAGTCGTCCCACAGGGCTGGGGGGTACGCAGTATTTT.

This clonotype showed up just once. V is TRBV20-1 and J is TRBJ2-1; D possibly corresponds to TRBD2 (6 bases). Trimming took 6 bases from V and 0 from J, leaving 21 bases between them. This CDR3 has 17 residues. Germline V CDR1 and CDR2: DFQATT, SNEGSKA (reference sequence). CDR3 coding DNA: TGCAGTGCCAGGGATCTGGGGGGAGGAAGCTCCTACAATGAGCAGTTCTTC. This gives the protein CSARDLGGGSSYNEQFF.

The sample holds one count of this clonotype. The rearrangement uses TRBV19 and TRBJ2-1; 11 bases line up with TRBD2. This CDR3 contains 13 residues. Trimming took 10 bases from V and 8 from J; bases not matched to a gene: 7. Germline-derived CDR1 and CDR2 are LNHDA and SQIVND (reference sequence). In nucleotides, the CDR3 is TGTGCCATTAGCGGGGGGGTTAGGGATGAGCAGTTCTTC. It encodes CAISGGVRDEQFF.

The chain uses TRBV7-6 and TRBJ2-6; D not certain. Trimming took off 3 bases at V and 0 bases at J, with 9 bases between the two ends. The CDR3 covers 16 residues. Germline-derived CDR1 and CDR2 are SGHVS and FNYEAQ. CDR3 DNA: TGTGCCAGCAGCTTGATGGTCCCCTCTGGGGCCAACGTCCTGACTTTC. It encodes CASSLMVPSGANVLTF.

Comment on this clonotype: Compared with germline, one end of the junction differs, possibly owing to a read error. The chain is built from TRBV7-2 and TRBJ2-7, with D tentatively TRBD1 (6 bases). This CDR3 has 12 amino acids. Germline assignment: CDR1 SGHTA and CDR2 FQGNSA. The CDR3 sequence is CANSLGGYEQYF. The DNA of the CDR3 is TGTGCCAACAGCTTAGGGGGCTACGAGCAGTACTTC.

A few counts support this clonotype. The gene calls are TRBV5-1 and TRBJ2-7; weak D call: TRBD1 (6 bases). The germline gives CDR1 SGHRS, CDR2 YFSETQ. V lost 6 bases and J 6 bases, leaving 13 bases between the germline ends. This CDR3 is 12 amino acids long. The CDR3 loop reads CASTEQGGEQYF. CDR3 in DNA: TGCGCCAGCACGGAACAGGGTGGCGAGCAGTACTTC.

This CDR3 reads CASSQERVGYSSYNEQFF. The CDR3 DNA reads as TGCGCCAGCAGCCAAGAAAGAGTAGGTTACAGCTCCTACAATGAGCAGTTCTTC. The chain recombines TRBV4-1 with TRBJ2-1, with D hard to call. Trimming cost V 0 bases and J 0 bases, with 15 bases left between them. Germline V gene sequence: CDR1 MGHRA, CDR2 YSYEKL. The CDR3 extends over 18 amino acids.

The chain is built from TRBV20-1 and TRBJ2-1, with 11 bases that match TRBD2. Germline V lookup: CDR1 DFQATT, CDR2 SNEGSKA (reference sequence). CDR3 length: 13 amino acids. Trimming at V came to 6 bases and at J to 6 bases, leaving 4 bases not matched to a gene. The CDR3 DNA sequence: TGCAGTGCGGCCGGGACTAGCGGCAATGAGCAGTTCTTC. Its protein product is CSAAGTSGNEQFF.

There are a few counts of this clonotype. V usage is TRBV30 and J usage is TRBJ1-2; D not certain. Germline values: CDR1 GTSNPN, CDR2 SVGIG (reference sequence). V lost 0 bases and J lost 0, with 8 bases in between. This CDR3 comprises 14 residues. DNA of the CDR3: TGTGCCTGGAGTGTACTGGGGACTAACTATGGCTACACCTTC. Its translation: CAWSVLGTNYGYTF.

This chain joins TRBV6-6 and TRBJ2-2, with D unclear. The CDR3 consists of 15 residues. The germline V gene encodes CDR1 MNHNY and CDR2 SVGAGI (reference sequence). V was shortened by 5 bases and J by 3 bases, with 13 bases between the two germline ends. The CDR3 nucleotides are TGTGCCAGCAGTCTCCTAGAGAGACACACCGGGGAGCTGTTTTTT. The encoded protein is CASSLLERHTGELFF.